These T cell receptor beta chains were read from a single sample in a study of breast tumors, draining lymph nodes, adjacent tissues. TCRdb processed the multiplex PCR reads anew with MiXCR; each CDR3 protein has one entry. Among 150,000 to 200,000 distinct CDR3 sequences listed, 33% were seen once. Sequencing input: axillary lymph node tissue. Receptors were obtained from a female donor with breast cancer. Some clones in this sample may be carry-over from other donors' samples. Each CDR3 is given with its conserved first and last residue. The order of the fields is clone size, J gene, V gene, D gene, CDR3 DNA, CDR3 protein. A D gene is named only where the DNA matches it firmly. The size of a clone is reported for some rows only, either as once, few or many, or as a class for expanded clones.

>many|TRBJ2-7|TRBV18|.
TGTGCCAGCTCACCACCGGCCTCGGGACGGAGCTCCTACGAGCAGTACTTC
CASSPPASGRSSYEQYF
>.|TRBJ2-7|TRBV28|TRBD2
TGTGCCAGCAGTTTACGGGAGGTGGGTGAGTGGTACGAGCAGTACTTC
CASSLREVGEWYEQYF
>.|TRBJ2-7|TRBV29-1|TRBD2
TGCAGCGCTACGGGACTAGGTCCCTACGAGCAGTACTTC
CSATGLGPYEQYF
>.|TRBJ2-5|TRBV6-2/TRBV6-3|.
TGTGCCAGCAGTAGACGGGATCCGGACAGTACCGAAAATAACCAAGAGACCCAGTACTTC
CASSRRDPDSTENNQETQYF
>many|TRBJ2-7|TRBV7-9|TRBD2
TGTGCCAGCGGGGGGATGACTAGCGGGTCGACCTACGAGCAGTACTTC
CASGGMTSGSTYEQYF
>once|TRBJ2-7|TRBV4-1|.
TGCGCCAGCAGCACCGCGGGGACATCATCTTACGAGCAGTACTTC
CASSTAGTSSYEQYF
>.|TRBJ2-5|TRBV7-9|TRBD2
TGTGCCAGCAGCTATCCGGGACTAGCGGGAGGCGCGGGGACCCAGTACTTC
CASSYPGLAGGAGTQYF
>many|TRBJ2-6|TRBV7-8|.
TGTGCCAGCAGCTTTTCCCGGGCCGGGGCCAACGTCCTGACTTTC
CASSFSRAGANVLTF
>many|TRBJ2-5|TRBV9|.
TGTGCCAGCAGCGTAGACGGGGTCCATTCCGAGACCCAGTACTTC
CASSVDGVHSETQYF
>few|TRBJ1-1|TRBV7-9|.
TGTGCCAGCAGCTCCCTCGTAAACACTGAAGCTTTCTTT
CASSSLVNTEAFF
>many|TRBJ1-2|TRBV7-8|.
TGTGCCAGCAGCCACCCTGGCGGGTATGGCTACACCTTC
CASSHPGGYGYTF
>many|TRBJ1-2|TRBV20-1|TRBD1
TGCAGTGCTAGAGGATTCCCGGGACAGAGCGACTATGGCTACACCTTC
CSARGFPGQSDYGYTF
>many|TRBJ2-7|TRBV9|.
TGTGCCAGCAGCGTACAGGGTGAAAGCGAGCAGTACTTC
CASSVQGESEQYF
>few|TRBJ2-7|TRBV5-6|.
TGTGCCAGCACTGTCCGGGTCCCACCCCACGAGCAGTACTTC
CASTVRVPPHEQYF
>once|TRBJ2-3|TRBV9|.
TGTGCCAGCAGCCACCAGGTGGGAGCGGAAGAGCAGTCCTTT
CASSHQVGAEEQSF
>few|TRBJ1-5|TRBV28|.
TGTGCCAGCAGTTTACGACAGCCCCAGCATTTT
CASSLRQPQHF